These T cell receptor beta chains were read from a single sample in a study of T-cell reconstitution after alpha-beta-depleted transplantation in children. MiXCR, applied by TCRdb to the PCR reads, yields one record per CDR3 protein. The table shows about 200,000 distinct CDR3 sequences, with roughly 8.1% occurring only once. The source material was PBMCs, mostly from graft donor cells, sampled 360 days after TCRalphabeta/CD19-depleted stem cell transplant. The receptors originated from a male patient between 2 and 10 years old who had a stem cell transplant for acute myeloid leukemia, so the T cells may come from the graft donor. Each CDR3 is given with its conserved first and last residue. A D gene is named only where the DNA matches it firmly. Clone size is not always given. Where it is, it says once, few, many or a class for expanded clones.

V: TRBV12-5
size: many
D: NA
J: TRBJ2-2
CDR3: CASGPEERVSTGELFF
DNA: TGTGCTAGTGGTCCCGAGGAGCGGGTGTCTACCGGGGAGCTGTTTTTT

V: TRBV4-1
size: many
D: NA
J: TRBJ1-2
CDR3: CASTWDAPDDYGYTF
DNA: TGCGCCAGCACCTGGGACGCACCTGATGACTATGGCTACACCTTC

V: TRBV12-3/TRBV12-4
size: many
D: NA
J: TRBJ2-1
CDR3: CASSYGVTYNEQFF
DNA: TGTGCCAGCAGTTACGGCGTTACCTACAATGAGCAGTTCTTC

V: TRBV6-1
size: few
D: NA
J: TRBJ1-6
CDR3: CASSPVRGYNSPLHF
DNA: TGTGCCAGCAGCCCCGTAAGGGGTTATAATTCACCCCTCCACTTT

V: TRBV12-3/TRBV12-4
size: few
D: NA
J: TRBJ2-3
CDR3: CASTPPRAQTKQYF
DNA: TGTGCCAGCACCCCACCCCGGGCGCAGACAAAGCAGTATTTT

V: TRBV6-2/TRBV6-3
size: few
D: TRBD2
J: TRBJ2-1
CDR3: CASSYPTGASGTRYNEQFF
DNA: TGTGCCAGCAGTTACCCTACTGGGGCTAGCGGGACCAGATACAATGAGCAGTTCTTC

V: TRBV20-1
size: many
D: TRBD1
J: TRBJ2-3
CDR3: CSGQGGTDTQYF
DNA: TGCAGTGGACAGGGAGGCACAGATACGCAGTATTTT

V: TRBV7-9
size: many
D: TRBD1
J: TRBJ1-4
CDR3: CASEARTGVGEKLFF
DNA: TGTGCCAGCGAAGCCAGGACAGGGGTCGGGGAAAAACTGTTTTTT

V: TRBV5-5
size: few
D: TRBD1
J: TRBJ2-1
CDR3: CASSSGQEAYNEQFF
DNA: TGTGCCAGCAGCTCCGGACAGGAAGCCTACAATGAGCAGTTCTTC

V: TRBV11-2
size: NA
D: TRBD1
J: TRBJ1-2
CDR3: CASSLAGQGGLGGYTF
DNA: TGTGCCAGCAGCTTAGCGGGACAGGGTGGACTCGGTGGCTACACCTTC

V: TRBV10-3
size: NA
D: TRBD1
J: TRBJ2-7
CDR3: CATKTGDFDEQYF
DNA: TGTGCCACCAAGACAGGGGATTTCGACGAGCAGTACTTC

V: TRBV2
size: NA
D: TRBD1
J: TRBJ1-5
CDR3: CACATGLYSNQPQHF
DNA: TGTGCCTGTGCGACAGGGCTCTATAGCAATCAGCCCCAGCATTTT

V: TRBV20-1
size: NA
D: TRBD2
J: TRBJ2-5
CDR3: CSARDLIAGLYRETQYF
DNA: TGCAGTGCTAGAGATCTGATAGCGGGCTTGTATAGGGAGACCCAGTACTTC

V: TRBV20-1
size: NA
D: NA
J: TRBJ2-5
CDR3: CSAVPGLASSRTQYF
DNA: TGCAGTGCTGTTCCGGGACTTGCATCGTCACGGACCCAGTACTTC

V: TRBV4-3
size: many
D: TRBD1
J: TRBJ2-3
CDR3: CASSQEDRGTDTQYF
DNA: TGCGCCAGCAGCCAAGAAGACAGGGGTACAGATACGCAGTATTTT

V: TRBV5-1
size: few
D: NA
J: TRBJ2-5
CDR3: CASSRPPQETQYF
DNA: TGCGCCAGCAGCCGTCCCCCACAAGAGACCCAGTACTTC

V: TRBV12-3/TRBV12-4
size: once
D: TRBD2
J: TRBJ2-3
CDR3: CAISLKRRASRGGGDTQYF
DNA: TGTGCCATCAGTTTAAAGCGTAGGGCGAGTCGGGGGGGCGGAGATACGCAGTATTTT

V: TRBV7-3
size: few
D: NA
J: TRBJ2-3
CDR3: CASSLLGTVRDTQYF
DNA: TGTGCCAGCAGCTTACTGGGGACTGTCCGGGATACGCAGTATTTT

V: TRBV5-1
size: few
D: NA
J: TRBJ2-1
CDR3: CASSPLVGFDEQFF
DNA: TGCGCCAGCAGCCCCCTTGTGGGGTTCGATGAGCAGTTCTTC

V: TRBV21-1
size: NA
D: NA
J: TRBJ1-2
CDR3: CASSKRRGQGLDYGYTF
DNA: TGTGCCAGCAGCAAGAGGAGGGGCCAGGGGTTGGACTATGGCTACACCTTC

V: TRBV7-2
size: many
D: NA
J: TRBJ1-6
CDR3: CASSSSYRDRFHF
DNA: TGTGCCAGCAGCTCCTCCTACCGAGACAGGTTCCACTTT

V: TRBV4-3
size: NA
D: TRBD1
J: TRBJ2-7
CDR3: CASSQELGRGRSYEQYF
DNA: TGCGCCAGCAGCCAAGAACTAGGTAGGGGGCGCTCCTACGAGCAGTACTTC

V: TRBV7-9
size: many
D: TRBD2
J: TRBJ2-5
CDR3: CASSLGTSGFQETQYF
DNA: TGTGCCAGCAGCTTAGGGACTAGCGGTTTCCAAGAGACCCAGTACTTC

V: TRBV20-1
size: few
D: TRBD1
J: TRBJ2-5
CDR3: CSATGTGGQETQYF
DNA: TGCAGTGCTACCGGGACAGGGGGCCAAGAGACCCAGTACTTC

V: TRBV7-9
size: many
D: NA
J: TRBJ2-5
CDR3: CASSFGFGVGVGQETQYF
DNA: TGTGCCAGCAGCTTCGGTTTCGGGGTGGGAGTAGGCCAAGAGACCCAGTACTTC

V: TRBV6-5
size: NA
D: NA
J: TRBJ1-2
CDR3: CASSYSASPTNYGYTF
DNA: TGTGCCAGCAGTTACTCAGCCAGCCCCACTAACTATGGCTACACCTTC

V: TRBV5-1
size: many
D: TRBD1
J: TRBJ2-5
CDR3: CASSLGTGETQYF
DNA: TGCGCCAGCAGCCTAGGGACAGGGGAGACCCAGTACTTC